This T cell receptor (beta chain) was documented in a study of CXCR3-negative and CXCR3-positive naive CD8 T cells. Study-level findings and limits: Naive subsets were similarly diverse, while memory CD8+ repertoires were much less diverse.

The authors prepared UMI-labeled TRB cDNA libraries by 5' RACE. Using the 5' RACE reads, TCRdb records one entry per CDR3 protein without DNA. Listed are tens of thousands of distinct CDR3 sequences; 6.5% to 8.5% falls within the top ten. The CDR3 is made up of 16 amino acids. Germline V gives CDR1 MNHNY, CDR2 SVGAGI (reference sequence). Note on this clonotype: As yet, its antigen is unknown.

The sequencing input was memory CD8+ T cells from blood. This chain connects TRBV6-6 to TRBJ2-7; TCRdb's D call of TRBD2 is untestable without DNA. The clonotype originates from a human donor in good health. Some clones in this sample may be carry-over from other donors' samples. This CDR3 reads CASSYRRTTSSYEQYF.